The next 21 T cell receptor beta chains were all read from a single sample in a study of early T cells in non-severe SARS-CoV-2 infection. TCRdb recomputed calls from the 5' RACE reads with MiXCR, one row per CDR3 protein. Counted here are tens of thousands of distinct CDR3 sequences, approximately 12% occurring once; the ten biggest clones make up 1.5% to 2%. Sequencing was carried out using whole blood. These receptor sequences come from an adult who was a healthcare worker with PCR-confirmed SARS-CoV-2 infection or an uninfected control (not recorded which).

The CDR3 DNA sequence: TGTGCCAGCAGCCTACGCGGGGGGGACAATGAGCAGTTCTTC. Translated: CASSLRGGDNEQFF. The chain is built from TRBV3-1 and TRBJ2-1, with 9 positions matching TRBD2. The germline V gene has CDR1 LGHDT and CDR2 YNNKEL (reference sequence). With V trimmed by 4 bases and J by 5 bases, 3 bases remained unmatched. This CDR3 is built from 14 residues.

This clonotype was picked up a small number of times. The rearrangement links TRBV29-1 to TRBJ1-2, with TRBD1 matching 7 bases. CDR1 is SQVTM and CDR2 is ANQGSEA in the germline V gene. The CDR3 is 14 residues long. After removal of 5 bases from V and 4 bases from J, the junction contained 10 bases not matched to a gene. The CDR3 loop is CSVPRQGSFYGYTF. In DNA form, the CDR3 reads TGCAGCGTTCCTCGACAGGGCTCTTTCTATGGCTACACCTTC.

The chain couples TRBV13 to TRBJ2-3; no definite D call. V gave up 6 bases and J gave up 2 bases, with 6 bases separating them. The CDR3 length is 12 residues. Germline CDR1 PRHDT, CDR2 FYEKMQ (reference sequence). CDR3 coding DNA: TGTGCCAGCAGACACGACACAGATACGCAGTATTTT. Protein: CASRHDTDTQYF.

This clonotype was counted ten times or more. The chain has TRBV2 and TRBJ2-1; TRBD1 agrees at 8 bases. Per germline, CDR1 SNHLY and CDR2 FYNNEI. Trimming cost V 6 bases and J 7 bases; bases outside gene matches: 8. This CDR3 has 14 amino acids. The DNA for the CDR3 is TGTGCCAGCAGCCGTCGACAGGGGCAGAATGAGCAGTTCTTC. Translated: CASSRRQGQNEQFF.

The table lists this clonotype with a few counts. The chain links TRBV20-1 to TRBJ1-1; D is possibly TRBD1 (6 bases). V lost 0 bases and J 4 bases, leaving 12 bases between the germline ends. Germline CDR1 DFQATT, CDR2 SNEGSKA (reference sequence). This CDR3 has 14 amino acids. Here the CDR3 reads CSARDTRGATEAFF. The DNA for the CDR3 is TGCAGTGCTAGAGATACCAGGGGAGCCACTGAAGCTTTCTTT.

This clonotype was recorded a few times. The chain is built from TRBV6-5 and TRBJ2-5, with a weak D call TRBD1 (5 bases). V lost 6 bases and J 3 bases, leaving 8 bases between the germline ends. Germline V gene lookup returns CDR1 MNHEY and CDR2 SVGAGI. CDR3 length: 12 amino acids. The CDR3 loop is CASRSREETQYF. Here the CDR3 DNA reads TGTGCCAGCAGGAGCAGGGAAGAGACCCAGTACTTC.

This clonotype turned up a few times. The chain carries TRBV5-4 and TRBJ1-6; TRBD1 aligns across 10 bases. CDR3 length: 16 amino acids. Germline assignment: CDR1 SGHNT and CDR2 YYREEE (reference sequence). Unmatched junction bases numbered 7, after V lost 2 bases and J lost 8 bases. CDR3 protein: CASSFGDRGLDSPLHF. The DNA for the CDR3 is TGTGCCAGCAGCTTTGGAGACAGGGGGCTAGATTCACCCCTCCACTTT.

The chain is built from TRBV27 and TRBJ2-3; maybe TRBD2 (6 bases). Germline loops: CDR1 MNHEY, CDR2 SMNVEV (reference sequence). Trimming took off 0 bases at V and 2 bases at J, with 9 bases between the two ends. CDR3 length: 15 residues. This CDR3 reads CASSLSLATTDTQYF. The CDR3 nucleotides are TGTGCCAGCAGTTTATCCCTAGCGACCACAGATACGCAGTATTTT.

This clonotype was counted many times. The gene calls are TRBV4-3 and TRBJ2-1, with TRBD2 identical over 8 bases. This CDR3 is 16 amino acids long. After removal of 1 base from V and 2 bases from J, the junction contained 4 bases not matched to a gene. The V gene's germline CDR1 is LGHNA and CDR2 YSLEER. CDR3: CASSQVSGGPYNEQFF. The CDR3 DNA reads as TGCGCCAGCAGCCAAGTCAGCGGGGGTCCCTACAATGAGCAGTTCTTC.

This clonotype was seen at least ten times. The chain joins TRBV5-6 to TRBJ1-6; D possibly corresponds to TRBD1 (6 bases). The CDR3 covers 15 residues. Deletions cut 3 bases from V and 7 bases from J, with 14 bases between. Per germline, CDR1 SGHDT and CDR2 YYEEEE. The CDR3 bases are TGTGCCAGCAGCTGGGGGACATCGACCAATTCACCCCTCCACTTT. Translation gives CASSWGTSTNSPLHF. Combining the CDR3 with reference TRBV5-6 and TRBJ1-6 gives the whole variable domain DAGVTQSPTHLIKTRGQQVTLRCSPKSGHDTVSWYQQALGQGPQFIFQYYEEEERQRGNFPDRFSGHQFPNYSSELNVNALLLGDSALYLCASSWGTSTNSPLHFGNGTRLTVT.

This clonotype was counted at least ten times. The chain links TRBV7-9 to TRBJ2-3, with D possibly matching TRBD1 (5 bases). The CDR3 is made up of 15 amino acids. Looked up from germline, CDR1 is SEHNR and CDR2 is FQNEAQ (reference sequence). V lost 3 bases to trimming and J lost 1 base, with 11 bases between them. Written as DNA, the CDR3 is TGTGCCAGCAGCTTGGACAATTTGGGCACAGATACGCAGTATTTT. Amino acid sequence: CASSLDNLGTDTQYF.

In this sample, this clonotype turned up a few times. The chain carries TRBV5-1 and TRBJ2-1, with 9 bases lining up with TRBD1. The germline V gene encodes CDR1 SGHRS and CDR2 YFSETQ. The CDR3 consists of 15 residues. After removal of 0 bases from V and 5 bases from J, the junction contained 3 bases not matched to a gene. CDR3 protein: CASSLDGQGNNEQFF. DNA of the CDR3: TGCGCCAGCAGCTTGGATGGACAGGGGAACAATGAGCAGTTCTTC. The entire variable domain, with the rest obtained from reference TRBV5-1 and TRBJ2-1, is as follows: KAGVTQTPRYLIKTRGQQVTLSCSPISGHRSVSWYQQTPGQGLQFLFEYFSETQRNKGNFPGRFSGRQFSNSRSEMNVSTLELGDSALYLCASSLDGQGNNEQFFGPGTRLTVL.

This clonotype was observed at least ten times. The chain is built from TRBV6-5 and TRBJ1-5, with TRBD1 matching 7 bases. The germline V gene has CDR1 MNHEY and CDR2 SVGAGI. The V segment lost 4 bases and the J segment 6 bases; nucleotides outside the gene matches: 3. The CDR3 sequence is 13 residues long. DNA of the CDR3: TGTGCCAGCAGTTCAGGGGGGCGTCAGCCCCAGCATTTT. Translating it yields CASSSGGRQPQHF.

This clonotype was seen only a few times. The CDR3 nucleotides read TGTGCCAGCAGACAGGGGGCGAACACCGGGGAGCTGTTTTTT. This sequence encodes CASRQGANTGELFF. The V gene is TRBV7-2, the J gene TRBJ2-2; TRBD1 agrees at 8 bases. Unmatched junction bases numbered 0, after V lost 6 bases and J lost 0 bases. The CDR3 is 14 amino acids. The germline V gene has CDR1 SGHTA and CDR2 FQGNSA. Complete variable domain (other parts from reference TRBV7-2 and TRBJ2-2): GAGVSQSPSNKVTEKGKDVELRCDPISGHTALYWYRQSLGQGLEFLIYFQGNSAPDKSGLPSDRFSAERTGGSVSTLTIQRTQQEDSAVYLCASRQGANTGELFFGEGSRLTVL.

This clonotype has only a few counts. V gene TRBV7-9 combines with J gene TRBJ1-1; D gene ambiguous. This CDR3 has 11 amino acids. The V end lost 5 bases, the J end lost 2 bases, and 3 bases lay between the germline ends. Germline CDR1 SEHNR, CDR2 FQNEAQ (reference sequence). CDR3 protein: CASSKNTEAFF. The CDR3 coding sequence is TGTGCCAGCAGCAAAAACACTGAAGCTTTCTTT. Supplemented by reference TRBV7-9 and TRBJ1-1, the full variable domain reads DTGVSQNPRHKITKRGQNVTFRCDPISEHNRLYWYRQTLGQGPEFLTYFQNEAQLEKSRLLSDRFSAERPKGSFSTLEIQRTEQGDSAMYLCASSKNTEAFFGQGTRLTVV.

Only a few counts were recorded for this clonotype. V and J are TRBV5-1 and TRBJ2-1; D may be TRBD2 (5 bases). CDR3 length equals 15 residues. CDR1 and CDR2 (germline): SGHRS, YFSETQ. V dropped 2 bases and J dropped 8 bases, with 17 bases sitting between them. The CDR3 DNA reads TGCGCCAGCAGCTTCGACCTAACTAGTAGACATGAGCAGTTCTTC. Translation: CASSFDLTSRHEQFF.

There are a few counts of this clonotype. The V and J genes are TRBV11-2 and TRBJ2-3; maybe TRBD2 (5 bases). CDR1 and CDR2 from the germline V gene are SGHAT and FQNNGV. V gave up 6 bases and J gave up 4 bases, with 20 bases separating them. This CDR3 is 16 amino acids long. DNA of the CDR3: TGTGCCAGCAGTCGGACCGATCTAGCCCCACCAGATACGCAGTATTTT. Translating it yields CASSRTDLAPPDTQYF.

V is TRBV29-1 and J is TRBJ2-1; 10 bases are shared with TRBD2. Germline trimming cut 1 base from V and 3 bases from J; bases unmatched to any gene: 3. This CDR3 is built from 15 residues. Per the germline V gene, CDR1 is SQVTM and CDR2 is ANQGSEA. The CDR3: CSVEGVAGGYNEQFF. In nucleotides, the CDR3 is TGCAGCGTTGAAGGTGTAGCGGGGGGCTACAATGAGCAGTTCTTC.

This clonotype showed up many times. The chain employs TRBV11-2 and TRBJ2-5; no definite D call. The ends were cut back, 2 bases at V and 8 bases at J, with 12 bases in the middle. The CDR3 extends over 13 amino acids. Germline V gene data show CDR1 as SGHAT and CDR2 as FQNNGV. The CDR3 nucleotides are TGTGCCAGCAGCTTAAATATGGGTGGAACCCAGTACTTC. Its protein is CASSLNMGGTQYF.

This clonotype was detected a few times. The chain carries TRBV20-1 and TRBJ1-6, with 7 positions matching TRBD1. Germline V CDR1 and CDR2: DFQATT, SNEGSKA (reference sequence). This CDR3 spans 16 amino acids. The ends lost 0 bases at V and 9 bases at J; junction bases unmatched: 11. The DNA for the CDR3 is TGCAGTGCTAGAGATCATAAGACAGGGTGGACTTCACCCCTCCACTTT. Protein sequence: CSARDHKTGWTSPLHF.

Only a few counts were recorded for this clonotype. The chain carries TRBV9 and TRBJ1-1; no reliable D call. Trimming removed 0 bases at V and 0 bases at J, with 12 bases between. The germline CDR1 and CDR2 sequences are SGDLS and YYNGEE. The CDR3 contains 16 residues. CDR3 protein: CASSVGPLPMNTEAFF. The DNA of the CDR3 is TGTGCCAGCAGCGTAGGCCCACTCCCCATGAACACTGAAGCTTTCTTT.